This T cell receptor (beta chain) stems from a study of Graves' ophthalmopathy and Graves' hyperthyroidism. RNA transcripts served as template for amplifying TCR beta CDR3 sequences. RT-PCR was first run with HTBI primers, then multiplex PCR in a second round. TCRdb processed the multiplex PCR reads anew with MiXCR; each CDR3 protein has one entry. The table shows about 1.1 million distinct CDR3 sequences, with 36% occurring only once. The study's findings and limits: Distinction of ophthalmopathy from stable hyperthyroidism by a 13-signature model reached over 85% sensitivity and 81.08% specificity.

Worth noting for this clonotype: The antigen remains unidentified.

Between the trimmed V and J ends, which lost 3 bases and 7 bases, there was a span of 12 bases. The CDR3 is made up of 13 amino acids. This TCR was sampled from an adult man with Graves' hyperthyroidism. The chain employs TRBV12-3 or TRBV12-4 and TRBJ2-5, with D perhaps matching TRBD1 or TRBD2 (5 bases each). Sequencing used peripheral blood or thyroid tissue (not recorded which). This CDR3 is CASSFGQRGTQYF. CDR3 DNA: TGTGCCAGCAGTTTTGGGCAGAGGGGGACCCAGTACTTC.